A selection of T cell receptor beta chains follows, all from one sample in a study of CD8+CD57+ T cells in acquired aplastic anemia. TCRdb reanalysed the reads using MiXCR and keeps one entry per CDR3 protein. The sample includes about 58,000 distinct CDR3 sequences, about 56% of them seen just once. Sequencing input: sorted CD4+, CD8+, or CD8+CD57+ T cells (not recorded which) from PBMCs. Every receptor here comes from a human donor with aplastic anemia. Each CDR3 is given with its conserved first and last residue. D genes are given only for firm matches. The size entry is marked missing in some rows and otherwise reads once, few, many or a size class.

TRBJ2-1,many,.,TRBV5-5,TGTGCCAGCAGCTTGTGGGGGAATGAGCAGTTCTTC,CASSLWGNEQFF
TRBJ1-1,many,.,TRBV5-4,TGTGCCAGCAGCCCTCTGACGGGGACTGAAGCTTTCTTT,CASSPLTGTEAFF
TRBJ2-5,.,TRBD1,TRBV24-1,TGTGCCACCAGTAGGACAGGAGGAGGCTCGGGGACCCAGTACTTC,CATSRTGGGSGTQYF
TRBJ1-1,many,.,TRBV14,TGTGCCAGCAGCCAAGAGAACAGGGATTTTTCTGAAGCTTTCTTT,CASSQENRDFSEAFF
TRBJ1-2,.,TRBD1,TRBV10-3,TGTGCCACCCACCGGACAGGGGAGGGCTATGGCTACACCTTC,CATHRTGEGYGYTF
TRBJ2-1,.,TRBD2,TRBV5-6,TGTGCCAGCAGCTCGACTAGCGAAATTTTCTTC,CASSSTSEIFF
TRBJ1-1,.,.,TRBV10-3,TGTGCCATCAGACGGGCAGGGGATATGAACACTGAAGCTTTCTTT,CAIRRAGDMNTEAFF
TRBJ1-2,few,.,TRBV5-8,TGTGCCAGCAGGCGGGACTATGGCTACACCTTC,CASRRDYGYTF
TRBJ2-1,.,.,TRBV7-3,TGTGCCAGCAGCTTCCACAGGAGCAATGAGCAGTTCTTC,CASSFHRSNEQFF
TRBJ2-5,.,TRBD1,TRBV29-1,TGCAGCGGTACTACAGGGGCGACCCAAGAGACCCAGTACTTC,CSGTTGATQETQYF
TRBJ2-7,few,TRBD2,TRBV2,TGTGCCAGCATGCTAGCGGGAGGATACGAGCAGTACTTC,CASMLAGGYEQYF
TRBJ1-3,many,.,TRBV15,TGTGCCACCAGCAGAGGTGCAGGAGCCTCTGGAAACACCATATATTTT,CATSRGAGASGNTIYF
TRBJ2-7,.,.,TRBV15,TGTGCCAGCAGGCCCGGGACTGGCGTCGAGCAGTACTTC,CASRPGTGVEQYF
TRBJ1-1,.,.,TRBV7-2,TGTGCCAGCAGCTTAGGGGTGACAGTTAGGGCTGAAGCTTTCTTT,CASSLGVTVRAEAFF
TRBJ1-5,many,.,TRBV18,TGTGCCAGCTCACCAGAGGGGGATAAACTTCAGCCCCAGCATTTT,CASSPEGDKLQPQHF
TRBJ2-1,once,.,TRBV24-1,TGTGCCACCAGCATCACAGGGGAGCAGTTCTTC,CATSITGEQFF
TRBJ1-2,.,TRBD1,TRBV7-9,TGTGCCAGCAGCCCGGACAGGGTGGGGTACTATGGCTACACCTTC,CASSPDRVGYYGYTF
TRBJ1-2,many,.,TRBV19,TGTGCCAGTAGTATTGGGGTTTCCTATGGCTACACCTTC,CASSIGVSYGYTF
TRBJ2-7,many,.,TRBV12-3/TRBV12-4,TGTGCCAGCAGTTTAGCGGGGGGATCCTACGAGCAGTACTTC,CASSLAGGSYEQYF
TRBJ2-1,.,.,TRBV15,TGTGCCACCAGCAGAGATTACGGGGGCTACAATGAGCAGTTCTTC,CATSRDYGGYNEQFF
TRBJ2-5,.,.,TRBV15,TGTGCCACCAGCCTGATGACCCGGGGCTTAGAGCGTGAGACCCAGTACTTC,CATSLMTRGLERETQYF
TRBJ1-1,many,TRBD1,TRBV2,TGTGCCAGCAGTGACCCCCTGGACAGGGCTTTCACTGAAGCTTTCTTT,CASSDPLDRAFTEAFF
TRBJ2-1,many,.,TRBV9,TGTGCCAGCAGCGCCGCCGAGAAGCCTTTGTACAATGAGCAGTTCTTC,CASSAAEKPLYNEQFF
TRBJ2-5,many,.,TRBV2,TGTGCCACTGATCCCGGGACTGCGCAAGAGACCCAGTACTTC,CATDPGTAQETQYF
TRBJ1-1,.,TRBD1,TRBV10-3,TGTGCCATCAAGGGCAGGGGGCCCACTGAAGCTTTCTTT,CAIKGRGPTEAFF
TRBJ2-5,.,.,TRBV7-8,TGTGCCAGCAGCGTATGGCCGACCCGGGGGGAGACCCAGTACTTC,CASSVWPTRGETQYF
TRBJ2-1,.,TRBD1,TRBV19,TGTGCCAGTAGTATTGGACAGGGGGCTTACAATGAGCAGTTCTTC,CASSIGQGAYNEQFF
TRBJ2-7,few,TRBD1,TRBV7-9,TGTGCCAGCAGCCCGGACAGGGCCCACGAGCAGTACTTC,CASSPDRAHEQYF
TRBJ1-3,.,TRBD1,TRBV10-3,TGTGCCACCGGCGCAGGGACAGCCTCTGGAAACACCATATATTTT,CATGAGTASGNTIYF
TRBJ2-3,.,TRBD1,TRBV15,TGTGCCACCAGCAGAGCCGGGACAGTGGGAACAGATACGCAGTATTTT,CATSRAGTVGTDTQYF
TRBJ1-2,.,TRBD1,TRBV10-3,TGTGCCATCAGTGAGCCACCAGACAGGGGCCAGACCTATGGCTACACCTTC,CAISEPPDRGQTYGYTF
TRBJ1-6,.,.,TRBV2,TGTGCCAGCAGTTCGACCCGCACAGGGTCTTCACCCCTCCACTTT,CASSSTRTGSSPLHF
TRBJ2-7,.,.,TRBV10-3,TGTGCCATCAGTGAGCCGCGAGGGAAGGGCTACGAGCAGTACTTC,CAISEPRGKGYEQYF
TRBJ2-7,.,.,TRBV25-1,TGTGCCAGCAGTCGCACAGGGCTCTCCTACGAGCAGTACTTC,CASSRTGLSYEQYF
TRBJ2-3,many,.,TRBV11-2,TGTGCCAGCAGCCCGCGGAGTGGAGGGTCCGGAGATACGCAGTATTTT,CASSPRSGGSGDTQYF
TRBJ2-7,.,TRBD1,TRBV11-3,TGTGCCAGCAGCTTATACAGGGGAAGTTACTACGAGCAGTACTTC,CASSLYRGSYYEQYF
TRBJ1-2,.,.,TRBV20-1,TGCAGTGCTAGAGACGCTGGACAAGCGTATAACTATGGCTACACCTTC,CSARDAGQAYNYGYTF
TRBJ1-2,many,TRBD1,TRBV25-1,TGTGCCAGCAGTGAAATAAAGAGGCAGGGGGGATACTATGGCTACACCTTC,CASSEIKRQGGYYGYTF
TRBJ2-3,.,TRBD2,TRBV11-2,TGTGCCAGCACCTTTAGGCGGCTAGCGGGAGGAGATACGCAGTATTTT,CASTFRRLAGGDTQYF
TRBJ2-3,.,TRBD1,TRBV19,TGTGCCAGTAGTCCGAGACAGGGCACGCAGTATTTT,CASSPRQGTQYF
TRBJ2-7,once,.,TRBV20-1,TGCAGTGCTAGCGACAGCTCCTACGAGCAGTACTTC,CSASDSSYEQYF
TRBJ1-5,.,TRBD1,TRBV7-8,TGTGCCAACAGATCCGGGACAGAGAATCAGCCCCAGCATTTT,CANRSGTENQPQHF
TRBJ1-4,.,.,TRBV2,TGTGCCAGCGAGACGGTTGCAACTAATGAAAAGCTGTTTTTT,CASETVATNEKLFF
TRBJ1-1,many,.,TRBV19,TGTGCCAGTCATCATCTCTGGGGCGAAAACACTGAAGCTTTCTTT,CASHHLWGENTEAFF
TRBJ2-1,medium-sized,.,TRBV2,TGTGCCAGGGGGGATGAGCAGTTCTTC,CARGDEQFF
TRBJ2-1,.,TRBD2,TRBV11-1,TGTGCCAGCAGCCTACTAGCGGGAGGCATTGAGCAGTTCTTC,CASSLLAGGIEQFF
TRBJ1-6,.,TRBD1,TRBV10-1,TGCGCCAGCAGTGAGTCGTCAGGGGGCAATTCACCCCTCCACTTT,CASSESSGGNSPLHF
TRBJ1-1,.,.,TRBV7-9,TGTGCCAGCAGCCGCCTCCCACTACAGGCTGAAGCTTTCTTT,CASSRLPLQAEAFF
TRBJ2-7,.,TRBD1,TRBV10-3,TGTGCCATCACCCCGGGACAGGGGGCGTTCGAGCAGTACTTC,CAITPGQGAFEQYF
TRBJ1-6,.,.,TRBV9,TGTGCCAGCAGCGTTTTGGGGGAAGATAATTCACCCCTCCACTTT,CASSVLGEDNSPLHF
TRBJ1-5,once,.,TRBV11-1,TGTGCTAGCGGCTTGGGAGGTCGGACTCTCAATCAGCCCCAGCATTTT,CASGLGGRTLNQPQHF
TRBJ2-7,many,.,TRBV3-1,TGTGCCAGCAGCCTCAAAGGACAGAGCGAGCAGTACTTC,CASSLKGQSEQYF
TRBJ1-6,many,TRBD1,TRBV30,TGTGCCTGGAGTGTTGCCGCAGGGGGTTCACCCCTCCACTTT,CAWSVAAGGSPLHF